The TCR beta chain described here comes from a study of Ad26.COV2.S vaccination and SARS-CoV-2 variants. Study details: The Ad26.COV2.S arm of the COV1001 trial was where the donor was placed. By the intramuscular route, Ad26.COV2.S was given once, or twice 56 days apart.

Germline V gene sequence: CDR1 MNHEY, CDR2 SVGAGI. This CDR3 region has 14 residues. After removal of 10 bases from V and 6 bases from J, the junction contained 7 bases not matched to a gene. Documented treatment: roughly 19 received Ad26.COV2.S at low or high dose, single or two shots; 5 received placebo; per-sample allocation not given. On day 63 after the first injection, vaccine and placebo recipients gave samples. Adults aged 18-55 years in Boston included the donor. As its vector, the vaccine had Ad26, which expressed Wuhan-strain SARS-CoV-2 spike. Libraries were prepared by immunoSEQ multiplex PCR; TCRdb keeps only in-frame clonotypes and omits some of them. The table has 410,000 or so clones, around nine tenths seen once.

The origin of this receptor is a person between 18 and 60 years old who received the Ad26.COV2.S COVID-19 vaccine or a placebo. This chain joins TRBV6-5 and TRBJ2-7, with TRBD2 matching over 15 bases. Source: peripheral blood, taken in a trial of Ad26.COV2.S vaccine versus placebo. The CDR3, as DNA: TGTGCCACGGGACTAGCGGGAGGAGAATGCGAGCAGTACTTC. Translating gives CATGLAGGECEQYF.